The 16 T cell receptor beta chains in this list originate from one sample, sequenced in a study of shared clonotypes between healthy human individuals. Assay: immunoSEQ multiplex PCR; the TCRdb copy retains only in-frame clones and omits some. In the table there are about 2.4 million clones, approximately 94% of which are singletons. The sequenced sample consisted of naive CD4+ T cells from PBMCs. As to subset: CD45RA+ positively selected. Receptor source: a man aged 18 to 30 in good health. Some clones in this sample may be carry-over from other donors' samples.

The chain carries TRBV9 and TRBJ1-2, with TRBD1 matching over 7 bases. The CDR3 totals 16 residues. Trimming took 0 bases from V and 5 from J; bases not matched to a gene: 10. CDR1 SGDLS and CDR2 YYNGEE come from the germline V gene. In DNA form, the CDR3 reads TGTGCCAGCAGCGTAGTCCCCGAGGGGACAGAGTATGGCTACACCTTC. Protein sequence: CASSVVPEGTEYGYTF.

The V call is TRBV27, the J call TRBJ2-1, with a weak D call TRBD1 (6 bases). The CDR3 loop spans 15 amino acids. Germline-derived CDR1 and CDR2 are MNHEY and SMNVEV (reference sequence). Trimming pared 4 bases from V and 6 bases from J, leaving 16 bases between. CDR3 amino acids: CASSSHRDTRNEQFF. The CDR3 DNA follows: TGTGCCAGCAGTTCCCACCGGGACACGCGCAATGAGCAGTTCTTC.

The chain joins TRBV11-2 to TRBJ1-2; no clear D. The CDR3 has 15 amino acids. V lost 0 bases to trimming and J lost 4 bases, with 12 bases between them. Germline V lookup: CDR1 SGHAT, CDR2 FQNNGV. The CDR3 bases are TGTGCCAGCAGCTTAGATTTTCCCACACTCTATGGCTACACCTTC. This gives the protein CASSLDFPTLYGYTF.

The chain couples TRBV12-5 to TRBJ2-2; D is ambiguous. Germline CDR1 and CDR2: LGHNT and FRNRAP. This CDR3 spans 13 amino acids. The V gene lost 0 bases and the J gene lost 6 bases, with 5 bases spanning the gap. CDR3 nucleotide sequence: TGTGCTAGTGGTTTGGTATTTTCCGGGGAGCTGTTTTTT. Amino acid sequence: CASGLVFSGELFF.

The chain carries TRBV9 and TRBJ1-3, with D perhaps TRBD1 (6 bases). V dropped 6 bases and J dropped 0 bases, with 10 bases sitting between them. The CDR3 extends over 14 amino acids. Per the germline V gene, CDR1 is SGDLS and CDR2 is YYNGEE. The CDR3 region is CASNRDTSGNTIYF. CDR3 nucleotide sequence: TGTGCCAGCAATCGGGACACCTCTGGAAACACCATATATTTT.

The CDR3 DNA follows: TGTGCCAGTAGTATGATCCGGGACAGGGATGACTCTGGGGCCAACGTCCTGACTTTC. Translating gives CASSMIRDRDDSGANVLTF. The chain uses TRBV19 and TRBJ2-6, with 9 bases aligning to TRBD1. With V trimmed by 3 bases and J by 0 bases, 9 bases remained unmatched. The CDR3 covers 19 residues. Germline-derived CDR1 and CDR2 are LNHDA and SQIVND (reference sequence).

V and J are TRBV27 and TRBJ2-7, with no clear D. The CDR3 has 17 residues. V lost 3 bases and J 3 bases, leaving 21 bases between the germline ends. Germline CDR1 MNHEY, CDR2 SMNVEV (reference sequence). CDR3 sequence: CASSFPLTPDGYYEQYF. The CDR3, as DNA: TGTGCCAGCAGTTTCCCTCTAACGCCGGACGGGTACTACGAGCAGTACTTC.

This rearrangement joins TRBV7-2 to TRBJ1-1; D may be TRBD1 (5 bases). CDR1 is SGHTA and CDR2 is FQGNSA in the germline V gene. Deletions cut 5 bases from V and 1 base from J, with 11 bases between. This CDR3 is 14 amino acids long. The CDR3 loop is CASSLRTRNTEAFF. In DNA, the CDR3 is TGTGCCAGCAGCCTACGGACAAGGAACACTGAAGCTTTCTTT.

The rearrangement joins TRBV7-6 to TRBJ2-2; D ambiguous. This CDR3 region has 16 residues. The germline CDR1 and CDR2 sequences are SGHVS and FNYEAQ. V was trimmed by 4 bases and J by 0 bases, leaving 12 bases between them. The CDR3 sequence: CASSSLSHTNTGELFF. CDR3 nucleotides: TGTGCCAGCAGCTCCCTGAGCCATACGAACACCGGGGAGCTGTTTTTT.

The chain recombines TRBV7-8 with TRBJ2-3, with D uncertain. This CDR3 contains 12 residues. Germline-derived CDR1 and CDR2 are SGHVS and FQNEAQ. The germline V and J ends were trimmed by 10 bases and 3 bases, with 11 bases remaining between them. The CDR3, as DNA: TGTGCCACTTCGTCGGCGACAGATACGCAGTATTTT. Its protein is CATSSATDTQYF.

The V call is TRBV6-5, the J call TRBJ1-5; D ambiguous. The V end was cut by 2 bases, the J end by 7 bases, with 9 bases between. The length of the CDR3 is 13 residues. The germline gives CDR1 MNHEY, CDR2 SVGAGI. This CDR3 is CASSYDPRQPQHF. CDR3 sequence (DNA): TGTGCCAGCAGTTACGACCCGAGGCAGCCCCAGCATTTT.

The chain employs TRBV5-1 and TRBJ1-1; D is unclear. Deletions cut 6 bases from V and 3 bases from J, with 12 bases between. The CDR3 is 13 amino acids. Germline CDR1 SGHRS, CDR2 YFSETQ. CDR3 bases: TGCGCCAGCAACTTCGACCTGGACACTGAAGCTTTCTTT. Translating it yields CASNFDLDTEAFF.

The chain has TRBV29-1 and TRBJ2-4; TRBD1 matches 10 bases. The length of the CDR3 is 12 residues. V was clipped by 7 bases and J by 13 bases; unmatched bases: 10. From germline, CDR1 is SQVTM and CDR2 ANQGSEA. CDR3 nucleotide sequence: TGCAGCGCTTACCGGGACAGGGGAACCCAGTACTTC. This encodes CSAYRDRGTQYF.

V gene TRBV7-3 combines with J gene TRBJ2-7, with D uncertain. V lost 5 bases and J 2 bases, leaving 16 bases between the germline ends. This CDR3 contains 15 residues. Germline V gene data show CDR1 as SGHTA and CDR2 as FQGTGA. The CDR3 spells CASSPSLGPTYEQYF. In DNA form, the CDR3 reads TGTGCCAGCAGCCCATCTCTCGGGCCCACCTACGAGCAGTACTTC.

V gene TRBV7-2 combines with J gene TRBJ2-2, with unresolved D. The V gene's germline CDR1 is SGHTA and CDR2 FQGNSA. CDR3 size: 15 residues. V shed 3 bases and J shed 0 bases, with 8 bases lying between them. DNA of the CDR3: TGTGCCAGCAGCTTCGACTGGACGAACACCGGGGAGCTGTTTTTT. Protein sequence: CASSFDWTNTGELFF. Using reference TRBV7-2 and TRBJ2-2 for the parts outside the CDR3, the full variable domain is GAGVSQSPSNKVTEKGKDVELRCDPISGHTALYWYRQSLGQGLEFLIYFQGNSAPDKSGLPSDRFSAERTGGSVSTLTIQRTQQEDSAVYLCASSFDWTNTGELFFGEGSRLTVL.

This CDR3 is CASSQFGTSGYNEQFF. The CDR3 DNA follows: TGCGCCAGCAGCCAGTTCGGGACTAGCGGCTACAATGAGCAGTTCTTC. V and J are TRBV4-1 and TRBJ2-1; TRBD2 matches at 11 bases. V lost 3 bases to trimming and J lost 3 bases; unmatched junction nucleotides: 4. The CDR3 sequence is 16 residues long. Germline CDR1 is MGHRA and CDR2 is YSYEKL.